A selection of T cell receptor beta chains follows, all from one sample in a study of cytomegalovirus exposure and HLA in healthy donors. Only in-frame clones appear in the TCRdb table, and some are missing; sequencing was by immunoSEQ multiplex PCR. The sample shows around 200,000 clones, around 80% of them seen only once. What was sequenced was PBMCs. The receptors stem from a girl aged 2-15 years in good health and CMV-seropositive. Each CDR3 is given with its conserved first and last residue. D genes are given only for firm matches. Not every row has a clone size; where given, it reads once, few, many or a size class.

D gene,V gene,CDR3 length,J gene,clone size,CDR3 DNA,CDR3 protein
TRBD2,TRBV6-1,17,TRBJ2-3,once,TGTGCCAGCAGTGAAGGGACTCGATCGGGAGGGCAAGATACGCAGTATTTT,CASSEGTRSGGQDTQYF
.,TRBV29-1,15,TRBJ2-3,.,TGCAGCGTTGAAATGCGGTTAATGGTCACAGATACGCAGTATTTT,CSVEMRLMVTDTQYF
.,TRBV7-6,16,TRBJ2-1,.,TGTGCCAGCAGCTTAGCGCCCAGAAGTTCCTACAATGAGCAGTTCTTC,CASSLAPRSSYNEQFF
TRBD1,TRBV6-1,14,TRBJ1-6,once,TGTGCCAGCAGTAGGACAGGGGGGGATTCACCCCTCCACTTT,CASSRTGGDSPLHF
.,TRBV18,13,TRBJ2-7,once,TGTGCCAGCTCTTCCCGAGTTGAGTACGAGCAGTACTTC,CASSSRVEYEQYF
TRBD2,TRBV5-6,16,TRBJ2-1,once,TGTGCCAGCAGCTTGAAGCGGGAGGGCCAGTGGAATGAGCAGTTCTTC,CASSLKREGQWNEQFF
.,TRBV5-1,16,TRBJ1-1,.,TGCGCCAGCAGCTTGGATCAGGGGATTGTGCGCACTGAAGCTTTCTTT,CASSLDQGIVRTEAFF
.,TRBV28,11,TRBJ2-3,.,TGTGCCAGTTCCGGTGCGGATACGCAGTATTTT,CASSGADTQYF
.,TRBV7-9,17,TRBJ2-7,.,TGTGCCAGCAGCTTAGGGGCCGGGACTTTGAAGGCCTACGAGCAGTACTTC,CASSLGAGTLKAYEQYF
.,TRBV6-1,14,TRBJ2-7,.,TGTGCCAGCAGTCCGGGTTTAAGCTCCTACGAGCAGTACTTC,CASSPGLSSYEQYF
.,TRBV4-1,13,TRBJ1-1,.,TGCGCCAGCAGCCGTAGACACTACACTGAAGCTTTCTTT,CASSRRHYTEAFF
.,TRBV11-3,14,TRBJ2-1,.,TGTGCCAGCAGCTCCGACCGGGGGTCCAATGAGCAGTTCTTC,CASSSDRGSNEQFF
.,TRBV9,15,TRBJ2-7,.,TGTGCCAGCAGCAAGACCGGGAGCCCCGCCTACGAGCAGTACTTC,CASSKTGSPAYEQYF
.,TRBV4-2,15,TRBJ1-1,.,TGTGCCAGCAGCCAAGTACGACAGATGAACACTGAAGCTTTCTTT,CASSQVRQMNTEAFF
.,TRBV5-6,16,TRBJ2-7,once,TGTGCCAGCAGGCCATGGGGGGGGACAGGTGGTTACGAGCAGTACTTC,CASRPWGGTGGYEQYF
TRBD1,TRBV30,13,TRBJ1-1,.,TGTGCCTGGAAAGGGCAGGGGGAATGCGAAGCTTTCTTT,CAWKGQGECEAFF
.,TRBV7-6,16,TRBJ2-2,.,TGTGCCAGCAGCTTAGAGCGGAGCACTTATACCGGGGAGCTGTTTTTT,CASSLERSTYTGELFF
TRBD1,TRBV6-5,15,TRBJ1-5,.,TGTGCCAGCAGTTACCCGACAGGGGAGGGTCAGCCCCAGCATTTT,CASSYPTGEGQPQHF
.,TRBV7-9,14,TRBJ2-2,.,TGTGCCAGCAGCTTGACATCGAACACCGGGGAGCTGTTTTTT,CASSLTSNTGELFF
TRBD1,TRBV27,16,TRBJ2-7,.,TGTGCCAGCAGTCCAAGTTTCGGGACAGAGGCCTACGAGCAGTACTTC,CASSPSFGTEAYEQYF
TRBD1,TRBV28,14,TRBJ1-2,.,TGTGCCAGCAGCAGGTCGGACAGGGGCTATGGCTACACCTTC,CASSRSDRGYGYTF
.,TRBV10-1,13,TRBJ2-1,.,TGCGCCAGCAGTGAGAACAGGTACAATGAGCAGTTCTTC,CASSENRYNEQFF
TRBD2,TRBV27,15,TRBJ2-1,once,TGTGCCAGCAGTTTGCGACTAGCGGTCACCAATGAGCAGTTCTTC,CASSLRLAVTNEQFF
TRBD1,TRBV5-6,15,TRBJ1-6,.,TGTGCCAGCAGCACCTCGACAGGGGGAAGTTCACCCCTCCACTTT,CASSTSTGGSSPLHF
.,TRBV6-1,13,TRBJ2-1,once,TGTGCCAGCACTTTTGGGGGGGCGTATGAGCAGTTCTTC,CASTFGGAYEQFF
.,TRBV7-3,15,TRBJ1-1,.,TGTGCCAGCAGCTTAAACGGGGGGGTAAACACTGAAGCTTTCTTT,CASSLNGGVNTEAFF
.,TRBV9,15,TRBJ1-4,few,TGTGCCAGCAGCGCTACGCCCTATCCTGATGAAAAACTGTTTTTT,CASSATPYPDEKLFF
.,TRBV5-1,15,TRBJ1-4,.,TGCGCCAGCAGAGCGGGCGTTACAACTAATGAAAAACTGTTTTTT,CASRAGVTTNEKLFF
TRBD1,TRBV5-1,16,TRBJ1-2,.,TGCGCCAGCAGCTCGACCGGGACAGGGGACCCATATGGCTACACCTTC,CASSSTGTGDPYGYTF
.,TRBV4-1,14,TRBJ2-7,.,TGCGCCAGCAGCCAACAAACAGGGACCTACGAGCAGTACTTC,CASSQQTGTYEQYF
.,TRBV7-8,10,TRBJ1-5,.,TGTGAGAGCTTTTTTCAGCCCCAGCATTTT,CESFFQPQHF
.,TRBV18,16,TRBJ2-1,.,TGTGCCAGCCCACAGTACCGGGACACCACCTACAATGAGCAGTTCTTC,CASPQYRDTTYNEQFF
.,TRBV14,13,TRBJ1-1,once,TGTGCCAGCAGCCAAATGGAGGACACTGAAGCTTTCTTT,CASSQMEDTEAFF
.,TRBV18,15,TRBJ2-7,.,TGTGCCAGCTCCCCATTTACTGAACCCGGCTACGAGCAGTACTTC,CASSPFTEPGYEQYF
TRBD1,TRBV6-1,15,TRBJ2-2,.,TGTGCCAGCAGTGAAGAGTCAGGGGGCGGCGGGGAGCTGTTTTTT,CASSEESGGGGELFF
.,TRBV6-1,15,TRBJ1-4,.,TGTGCCAGCAGCGACTCGGGGGGCGCTGAGGAAAAACTGTTTTTT,CASSDSGGAEEKLFF
.,TRBV6-1,13,TRBJ2-7,.,TGTGCCAGCACCACATCGACACCCTACGAGCAGTACTTC,CASTTSTPYEQYF
.,TRBV11-2,16,TRBJ2-1,.,TGTGCCAGCAGCTTATCTCCCCTCAGCTCCTACAATGAGCAGTTCTTC,CASSLSPLSSYNEQFF
TRBD2,TRBV27,14,TRBJ2-1,.,TGTGCCAGCACCGGGACTATACCCTACAATGAGCAGTTCTTC,CASTGTIPYNEQFF
TRBD1,TRBV5-1,15,TRBJ1-3,few,TGCGCCAGCAGCTCGGGACAGGGGCCTGGAAACACCATATATTTT,CASSSGQGPGNTIYF
TRBD1,TRBV7-9,15,TRBJ2-3,.,TGTGCCAGCAGCCCTGCAAGGGGGACAGGAGATACGCAGTATTTT,CASSPARGTGDTQYF
.,TRBV28,11,TRBJ2-3,.,TGTGCCAGCACCGACTCAGATACGCAGTATTTT,CASTDSDTQYF
TRBD1,TRBV15,15,TRBJ1-5,.,TGTGCCACCAGGTTAGACAGGGCTGGAAATCAGCCCCAGCATTTT,CATRLDRAGNQPQHF
TRBD1,TRBV9,14,TRBJ2-7,.,TGTGCCAGCAGCGTGGGGACAGGGGTCTACGAGCAGTACTTC,CASSVGTGVYEQYF
TRBD1,TRBV7-2,14,TRBJ2-5,.,TGTGCCAGCAGCGCAGGGGGCTACCAAGAGACCCAGTACTTC,CASSAGGYQETQYF
TRBD2,TRBV25-1,15,TRBJ2-5,.,TGTGCCAGCAGACTAGCGGGGGAATTGCAAGAGACCCAGTACTTC,CASRLAGELQETQYF
.,TRBV19,18,TRBJ2-6,.,TGTGCCAGTAGCGTCCAATATCAGGGCGACTCTGGGGCCAACGTCCTGACTTTC,CASSVQYQGDSGANVLTF
.,TRBV7-8,16,TRBJ1-4,.,TGTGCCAGCAGCTTAGAGGACAGCCCTTTTAGGGAAAAACTGTTTTTT,CASSLEDSPFREKLFF
TRBD1,TRBV25-1,14,TRBJ2-7,.,TGTGCCAGCAGCCGTGGACAGGGGGAGTACGAGCAGTACTTC,CASSRGQGEYEQYF
TRBD2,TRBV25-1,13,TRBJ2-7,few,TGTGCCAGCAGTGGCACTAGCGGCTACGAGCAGTACTTC,CASSGTSGYEQYF
.,TRBV4-1,18,TRBJ1-5,.,TGCGCCAGCAGCCAAGGGCCGACTACCCGTTATAGCAATCAGCCCCAGCATTTT,CASSQGPTTRYSNQPQHF
.,TRBV6-5,13,TRBJ1-1,.,TGTGCCAGCAGTCTACCCGGGACTAGGGAAGCTTTCTTT,CASSLPGTREAFF
.,TRBV30,14,TRBJ2-3,.,TGTGCCTGGGACAGGGGAGGGAGCACAGATACGCAGTATTTT,CAWDRGGSTDTQYF
.,TRBV15,13,TRBJ2-3,once,TGTGCCACCAGCATCGAGCCCCCGGATACGCAGTATTTT,CATSIEPPDTQYF
.,TRBV4-1,18,TRBJ2-3,.,TGCGCCAGCAGCCAAGAAACTGAGACTGGCTCGAGGACAGATACGCAGTATTTT,CASSQETETGSRTDTQYF
TRBD2,TRBV6-5,16,TRBJ2-3,.,TGTGCCAGCAGTTTAAAGGGGGGACTAGTTCCAGATACGCAGTATTTT,CASSLKGGLVPDTQYF
.,TRBV7-6,12,TRBJ2-3,.,TGTGCCAGCAGCGCGGGCACAGATACGCAGTATTTT,CASSAGTDTQYF
TRBD1,TRBV5-1,15,TRBJ2-7,.,TGCGCCAGCAGCCTGGGACAGATGAAAACCTACGAGCAGTACTTC,CASSLGQMKTYEQYF
TRBD1,TRBV5-1,16,TRBJ1-6,.,TGCGCCAGCAGCGCGACAGGGACAGCCTATAATTCACCCCTCCACTTT,CASSATGTAYNSPLHF